These 5 T cell receptor beta chains share one sample of origin, sequenced in a study of blood T cell repertoires in COVID-19. Sequencing was performed with immunoSEQ multiplex PCR; in TCRdb, only in-frame clones are kept and a portion is missing. Altogether approximately 84,000 clones are present, approximately 87% being singletons, with the ten largest covering roughly an eighth. The specimen sequenced was peripheral blood. These receptors came from a human donor in a cohort sampled during active COVID-19.

The gene calls are TRBV2 and TRBJ1-2; D not certain. The V gene lost 5 bases and the J gene lost 5 bases, with 15 bases spanning the gap. The CDR3 runs to 14 residues. CDR1 and CDR2 (germline): SNHLY, FYNNEI. The CDR3 coding sequence is TGTGCCAGCAGTAACACCAATACAGAATATGGCTACACCTTC. Its translation: CASSNTNTEYGYTF.

This rearrangement joins TRBV6-1 to TRBJ1-3; 9 nucleotides line up with TRBD1. Trimming took 2 bases from V and 0 from J; bases not matched to a gene: 5. The CDR3 totals 17 residues. Germline assignment: CDR1 MNHNS and CDR2 SASEGT. The CDR3 loop is CASSERQGDHSGNTIYF. DNA of the CDR3: TGTGCCAGCAGTGAACGACAGGGGGACCACTCTGGAAACACCATATATTTT.

This rearrangement joins TRBV18 to TRBJ2-5, with 9 bases identical to TRBD1. The ends lost 5 bases at V and 4 bases at J; junction bases unmatched: 2. The CDR3 extends over 13 amino acids. Germline V gives CDR1 KGHSH, CDR2 LQKENI. The chain's CDR3 is CASSMDRGETQYF. The CDR3 DNA reads TGTGCCAGCTCAATGGACAGGGGAGAGACCCAGTACTTC.

This chain links TRBV6-6 with TRBJ2-3, with 9 bases fitting TRBD1. CDR1 is MNHNY, CDR2 SVGAGI, per germline (reference sequence). V shed 1 base, J shed 6 bases, and the junction held 8 bases outside the gene matches. The CDR3 extends over 16 amino acids. The CDR3 nucleotides are TGTGCCAGCAGTTACTGGCGACAGGGGGAGCGGGATACGCAGTATTTT. As protein: CASSYWRQGERDTQYF.

The chain carries TRBV7-9 and TRBJ2-1; 7 positions match TRBD1. The germline V gene has CDR1 SEHNR and CDR2 FQNEAQ (reference sequence). The V gene end was trimmed by 3 bases and the J gene end by 9 bases; junction bases not matched to a gene: 8. The CDR3 sequence is 14 residues long. CDR3 nucleotides: TGTGCCAGCAGCTTGCGACAGGGTAGGTTTGAGCAGTTCTTC. This encodes CASSLRQGRFEQFF.